This TCR beta chain is from a study of blood T cell repertoires in COVID-19. Study-wide context: The study drew acute and convalescent COVID-19 samples from the United States, Italy and Spain. The cDNA or gDNA used as material had been derived from T cells, B-cell-depleted T cells, or PBMCs.

The CDR3 runs to 15 residues. CDR1 SGHRS and CDR2 YFSETQ come from the germline V gene. V was cut by 1 base and J by 0 bases, with 8 bases left in between. In the original processing: Nucleated cell number was recorded as an estimate derived from reference gene primer amplification. Measured with immunoSEQ multiplex PCR; TCRdb has only the in-frame clones, and not every one. The DNA was the basis for D and trimming; V, J and clone size are from that table. The sample consists of 280,000 or so clones, 75% to 90% of them appearing once. The rearrangement links TRBV5-1 to TRBJ1-3; D may be TRBD1 (6 bases). This TCR was recovered from a woman aged 55 to 70 with acute or convalescent COVID-19. Material for sequencing was peripheral blood. The CDR3 nucleotides are TGCGCCAGCAGCTTGCAGGGGACCTCTGGAAACACCATATATTTT. Protein: CASSLQGTSGNTIYF.